The next 32 T cell receptor beta chains were all read from a single sample in a study of blood T cell repertoires in COVID-19. Some clones are missing from TCRdb's copy, which holds only in-frame ones; the method was immunoSEQ multiplex PCR. The sample includes roughly 120,000 clones, 90% to 95% of them seen just once. Specimen: peripheral blood. The receptors derive from a man between 45 and 60 years old with COVID-19, enrolled during active disease.

The V call is TRBV18, the J call TRBJ2-2; TRBD2 matches at 11 bases. The germline V gene encodes CDR1 KGHSH and CDR2 LQKENI. Losses at the gene ends were 0 bases for V and 3 bases for J; bases not matched to a gene: 3. The CDR3 has 17 amino acids. CDR3: CASSPPTLAGDTGELFF. The CDR3 nucleotides are TGTGCCAGCTCACCACCGACACTAGCGGGAGACACCGGGGAGCTGTTTTTT.

This clone was seen once. The gene calls are TRBV2 and TRBJ2-7; perhaps TRBD1 as D (6 bases). The CDR3 runs to 13 residues. V lost 4 bases, J lost 3 bases, and 10 bases lay in between. The V gene's germline CDR1 is SNHLY and CDR2 FYNNEI. The CDR3 loop reads CASSVQGFYEQYF. CDR3 coding DNA: TGTGCCAGCAGTGTGCAGGGGTTCTACGAGCAGTACTTC.

The chain couples TRBV7-2 to TRBJ1-1, with D possibly being TRBD1 (5 bases). The CDR3 is 13 amino acids. Germline V lookup: CDR1 SGHTA, CDR2 FQGNSA. V dropped 7 bases and J dropped 8 bases, with 17 bases sitting between them. The CDR3: CASTGGRWGEAFF. The DNA for the CDR3 is TGTGCCAGCACCGGGGGGAGGTGGGGCGAAGCTTTCTTT.

The V call is TRBV5-1, the J call TRBJ1-1; D is uncertain. This CDR3 is 13 amino acids long. With 5 bases removed from V and 2 bases from J, the gap between germline ends came to 10 bases. The V gene's germline CDR1 is SGHRS and CDR2 YFSETQ. DNA for the CDR3: TGCGCCAGCAGAGTCACAGATAACACTGAAGCTTTCTTT. Residues: CASRVTDNTEAFF.

The chain links TRBV3-1 (or the pseudogene TRBV3-2) to TRBJ1-5; D ambiguous. CDR1 is LGHDT and CDR2 is YNNKEL in the germline V gene (reference sequence). The CDR3 loop spans 14 amino acids. Trimming shortened V by 3 bases and J by 10 bases, and 16 bases separated the two germline ends. CDR3 region: CASSQKGDGLPQHF. The DNA for the CDR3 is TGTGCCAGCAGCCAGAAGGGAGACGGGTTACCCCAGCATTTT.

This sequence joins TRBV2 and TRBJ2-3; the D gene is possibly TRBD1 (6 bases). This CDR3 is 14 amino acids long. V was shortened by 5 bases and J by 2 bases, with 11 bases between the two germline ends. Germline assignment: CDR1 SNHLY and CDR2 FYNNEI. CDR3 residues: CASSPRTVTDTQYF. The CDR3 DNA is TGTGCCAGCAGTCCACGGACAGTCACAGATACGCAGTATTTT.

The V gene is TRBV14, the J gene TRBJ2-3, with D uncertain. This CDR3 is 16 amino acids long. V shed 0 bases and J shed 4 bases, with 14 bases lying between them. Germline V gene lookup returns CDR1 SGHDN and CDR2 FVKESK. CDR3 protein: CASSQDFVFTADTQYF. DNA of the CDR3: TGTGCCAGCAGCCAAGATTTCGTATTTACAGCAGATACGCAGTATTTT.

The DNA of the CDR3 is TGTGCCAGCAGTTCCCTAGCGGGAGTTGGTAATGAGCAGTTCTTC. Translation: CASSSLAGVGNEQFF. The chain uses TRBV27 and TRBJ2-1, with 10 bases lining up with TRBD2. V lost 4 bases and J lost 7; bases outside the gene matches: 7. Germline loops: CDR1 MNHEY, CDR2 SMNVEV (reference sequence). This CDR3 comprises 15 residues.

The V and J genes are TRBV5-1 and TRBJ2-3; D might be TRBD2 (6 bases). The CDR3 totals 15 residues. The germline gives CDR1 SGHRS, CDR2 YFSETQ. The ends were cut back, 0 bases at V and 0 bases at J, with 8 bases in the middle. CDR3 nucleotide sequence: TGCGCCAGCAGCTTGGGTAGCGGAAGCACAGATACGCAGTATTTT. Translating it yields CASSLGSGSTDTQYF.

With regard to this clone: An end of the junction does not agree with germline; a read error may underlie this. The chain is built from TRBV7-7 and TRBJ2-5; 9 bases are a match to TRBD1. Germline assignment: CDR1 SSHAT and CDR2 FNYEAQ (reference sequence). The CDR3 extends over 14 amino acids. The CDR3 DNA reads TGTGCTAGCAGCTTAGCAGGGACAGGGGAGACCCAGTACTTC. Protein sequence: CASSLAGTGETQYF.

This clone was counted only a few times. The rearrangement uses TRBV5-1 and TRBJ1-6, with D perhaps matching TRBD1 (6 bases). Trimming left V 4 bases short and J 9 bases short, with 14 bases between. The germline CDR1 and CDR2 sequences are SGHRS and YFSETQ. The CDR3 is 14 amino acids. The CDR3 DNA follows: TGCGCCAGCAGCCCGGGGGGCAGGATTTCACCCCTCCACTTT. Its translation: CASSPGGRISPLHF.

The rearrangement joins TRBV5-4 to TRBJ2-2; D gene ambiguous. The germline V and J ends were trimmed by 3 bases and 6 bases, with 12 bases remaining between them. In germline, CDR1 is SGHNT, CDR2 YYREEE (reference sequence). This CDR3 has 14 residues. The CDR3 DNA follows: TGTGCCAGCAGCTCTTACCTCTACTCCGGGGAGCTGTTTTTT. Its translation: CASSSYLYSGELFF.

The CDR3, as DNA: TGTGCCAGCAGCCGGCCCGGAAGCGGGGGTATCTACGAGCAGTACTTC. It translates to CASSRPGSGGIYEQYF. V is TRBV3-1 (or the pseudogene TRBV3-2) and J is TRBJ2-7, with TRBD2 matching over 8 bases. From germline, CDR1 is LGHDT and CDR2 YNNKEL (reference sequence). The length of the CDR3 is 16 residues. J gave up 3 bases and V 4 bases, and 11 bases lay outside the gene matches.

V usage is TRBV6-4 and J usage is TRBJ2-1, with TRBD2 identical over 12 bases. This CDR3 comprises 15 residues. The germline V gene encodes CDR1 MRHNA and CDR2 SNTAGT. V trimming: 3 bases; J trimming: 9 bases; junction bases outside the gene matches: 6. CDR3 amino acids: CASSEETSGSGEQFF. The CDR3 DNA reads as TGTGCCAGCAGTGAAGAGACTAGCGGGAGCGGTGAGCAGTTCTTC.

This chain uses TRBV13 with TRBJ2-3; 12 bases agree with TRBD2. Unmatched junction bases numbered 8, after V lost 7 bases and J lost 0 bases. The CDR3 contains 17 residues. Germline V gene lookup returns CDR1 PRHDT and CDR2 FYEKMQ (reference sequence). The CDR3 spells CASTPLAGGPSTDTQYF. The CDR3 DNA reads TGTGCCAGCACCCCTCTAGCGGGAGGGCCGAGCACAGATACGCAGTATTTT.

The rearrangement joins TRBV9 to TRBJ1-1; 10 bases line up with TRBD1. Looked up from germline, CDR1 is SGDLS and CDR2 is YYNGEE. V shed 3 bases and J 5 bases; nucleotides not matched to a gene: 7. The CDR3 extends over 15 amino acids. The CDR3: CASSARQGARTEAFF. In DNA form, the CDR3 reads TGTGCCAGCAGCGCGAGACAGGGGGCAAGAACTGAAGCTTTCTTT.

The rearrangement links TRBV4-3 to TRBJ1-4; unclear D gene. In germline, CDR1 is LGHNA, CDR2 YSLEER. V lost 0 bases to trimming and J lost 2 bases, with 10 bases between them. The CDR3 runs to 16 residues. DNA for the CDR3: TGCGCCAGCAGCCAAGACCCCGGCGGGACTAATGAAAAACTGTTTTTT. Its translation is CASSQDPGGTNEKLFF.

The chain has TRBV18 and TRBJ2-5; D gene uncertain. The CDR3 extends over 15 amino acids. V was trimmed by 4 bases and J by 2 bases, leaving 14 bases between them. CDR1 and CDR2 from the germline V gene are KGHSH and LQKENI. The CDR3 DNA follows: TGTGCCAGCTCACGTACCCGCAGTGTACAAGAGACCCAGTACTTC. Protein sequence: CASSRTRSVQETQYF.

This chain links TRBV19 with TRBJ1-1; no clear D. V lost 6 bases to trimming and J lost 1 base, with 15 bases between them. The germline gives CDR1 LNHDA, CDR2 SQIVND (reference sequence). The CDR3 covers 15 residues. This chain's CDR3 is CASRIPRRGNTEAFF. CDR3 nucleotides: TGTGCCAGTAGAATCCCTAGGAGAGGGAACACTGAAGCTTTCTTT.

J is TRBJ2-1 and V is TRBV20-1; D is uncertain. The ends were cut back, 5 bases at V and 15 bases at J, with 17 bases in the middle. This CDR3 is 11 amino acids long. CDR1 and CDR2 from the germline V gene are DFQATT and SNEGSKA (reference sequence). CDR3 nucleotide sequence: TGCAGTGCTCCCCGAAGCGTCTTCCCGTTCTTC. Its protein product is CSAPRSVFPFF.

The CDR3 is CAKRQGGTGELFF. The CDR3, as DNA: TGTGCCAAAAGGCAGGGAGGGACCGGGGAGCTGTTTTTT. The chain recombines TRBV3-1 (or the pseudogene TRBV3-2) with TRBJ2-2, with 7 bases fitting TRBD2. CDR3 length: 13 amino acids. V was clipped by 10 bases and J by 5 bases; unmatched bases: 7. The germline V gene has CDR1 LGHDT and CDR2 YNNKEL (reference sequence).

The V and J genes are TRBV7-9 and TRBJ2-1; D perhaps matches TRBD1 (5 bases). The V gene's germline CDR1 is SEHNR and CDR2 FQNEAQ (reference sequence). The V end lost 2 bases, the J end lost 9 bases, and 11 bases lay between the germline ends. CDR3 length: 13 amino acids. In DNA form, the CDR3 reads TGTGCCAGCAGCTTAAGCAGGGATGTTGAGCAGTTCTTC. Translating gives CASSLSRDVEQFF. The full variable domain, its missing parts supplied by reference TRBV7-9 and TRBJ2-1, is DTGVSQNPRHKITKRGQNVTFRCDPISEHNRLYWYRQTLGQGPEFLTYFQNEAQLEKSRLLSDRFSAERPKGSFSTLEIQRTEQGDSAMYLCASSLSRDVEQFFGPGTRLTVL.

This clone has a single count. The genes are TRBV1 and TRBJ2-7; TRBD1, the D gene given by the table, was not confirmed from the DNA. TRBV1 is flagged as a pseudogene. The CDR3 contains 18 residues. CDR3 residues: CTSSQACGYRQGKAEQYV. The CDR3 DNA is TGCACCAGCAGCCAAGCATGTGGGTATCGGCAGGGGAAAGCCGAGCAGTACGTC.

J is TRBJ2-6 and V is TRBV9; no clear D. The ends were cut back, 1 base at V and 0 bases at J, with 5 bases in the middle. The CDR3 runs to 15 residues. Germline V lookup: CDR1 SGDLS, CDR2 YYNGEE. The CDR3 here is CASSVQVSGANVLTF. CDR3 in DNA: TGTGCCAGCAGCGTACAGGTCTCTGGGGCCAACGTCCTGACTTTC.

The rearrangement uses TRBV29-1 and TRBJ2-5, with TRBD2 identical over 8 bases. The CDR3 is made up of 13 amino acids. Germline V gives CDR1 SQVTM, CDR2 ANQGSEA. V shed 7 bases and J 1 base; nucleotides not matched to a gene: 5. CDR3 region: CSAVTSGQETQYF. CDR3 nucleotide sequence: TGCAGCGCCGTCACTAGCGGCCAAGAGACCCAGTACTTC. Complete variable domain (other parts from reference TRBV29-1 and TRBJ2-5): SAVISQKPSRDICQRGTSLTIQCQVDSQVTMMFWYRQQPGQSLTLIATANQGSEATYESGFVIDKFPISRPNLTFSTLTVSNMSPEDSSIYLCSAVTSGQETQYFGPGTRLLVL.

The chain recombines TRBV5-1 with TRBJ2-1, with D perhaps matching TRBD2 (6 bases). Trimming shortened V by 0 bases and J by 5 bases, and 15 bases separated the two germline ends. The CDR3 is 16 amino acids. The V gene's germline CDR1 is SGHRS and CDR2 YFSETQ. The CDR3 nucleotides are TGCGCCAGCAGCTTGGCCTCGGGGAGGCCCAACAATGAGCAGTTCTTC. Protein sequence: CASSLASGRPNNEQFF.

The gene calls are TRBV9 and TRBJ2-1, with 15 bases aligning to TRBD2. The CDR3 sequence is 16 residues long. Trimming removed 4 bases from V and 6 bases from J; junction bases left unmatched: 5. Germline V CDR1 and CDR2: SGDLS, YYNGEE. The chain's CDR3 is CASSMLGLAGGNEQFF. Written as DNA, the CDR3 is TGTGCCAGCAGCATGCTGGGACTAGCGGGAGGCAATGAGCAGTTCTTC.

The chain carries TRBV5-6 and TRBJ1-6; tentatively, D is TRBD1 (6 bases). The germline gives CDR1 SGHDT, CDR2 YYEEEE. V dropped 0 bases and J dropped 5 bases, with 12 bases sitting between them. The CDR3 is 16 residues long. The CDR3 DNA follows: TGTGCCAGCAGCTTGGAAGGGGGAGTGGATAATTCACCCCTCCACTTT. This sequence encodes CASSLEGGVDNSPLHF. Filled out from reference TRBV5-6 and TRBJ1-6, the complete variable domain reads DAGVTQSPTHLIKTRGQQVTLRCSPKSGHDTVSWYQQALGQGPQFIFQYYEEEERQRGNFPDRFSGHQFPNYSSELNVNALLLGDSALYLCASSLEGGVDNSPLHFGNGTRLTVT.

This clone was counted a few times. The chain links TRBV27 to TRBJ1-1, with D unclear. Trimming took off 7 bases at V and 1 base at J, with 13 bases between the two ends. The CDR3 is 14 residues long. Germline CDR1 reads MNHEY; CDR2 reads SMNVEV (reference sequence). Here the CDR3 DNA reads TGTGCCAGCAACACCGGACTTGGGAACACTGAAGCTTTCTTT. This codes for CASNTGLGNTEAFF.

This clone showed up just a few times. The chain links TRBV19 to TRBJ1-5, with 7 positions matching TRBD1. The CDR3 is 16 residues long. The V and J ends lost 5 bases and 0 bases, in that order; junction bases with no gene match: 7. Germline CDR1 is LNHDA and CDR2 is SQIVND (reference sequence). The CDR3 region has the DNA TGTGCCAGTAGTGCACTACAGGGGAATAGCAATCAGCCCCAGCATTTT. It specifies CASSALQGNSNQPQHF.

The chain recombines TRBV11-1 with TRBJ2-6, with 8 bases matching TRBD1. The CDR3 loop spans 15 amino acids. J lost 2 bases, V lost 7 bases, and 4 bases had no gene match. The germline gives CDR1 SGHAT, CDR2 FQDESV (reference sequence). The CDR3 spells CASKVQGAGANVLTF. DNA of the CDR3: TGTGCCAGCAAAGTACAGGGGGCTGGGGCCAACGTCCTGACTTTC.

The chain combines TRBV5-1 with TRBJ2-1, with 7 positions matching TRBD1. V shed 9 bases and J 5 bases; nucleotides not matched to a gene: 11. CDR1 is SGHRS, CDR2 YFSETQ, per germline. The CDR3 spans 14 residues. Written as DNA, the CDR3 is TGCGCCACTGGACAGGCTCAGGGTAACAATGAGCAGTTCTTC. Its protein is CATGQAQGNNEQFF.